The 22 T cell receptor beta chains reported below all come from one sample, sequenced in a study of brain T cells in children with intractable seizures. Only in-frame clones appear in the TCRdb table, and some are missing; sequencing was by immunoSEQ multiplex PCR. The sample includes 340,000 or so clones, roughly 93% of them seen just once. Regarding time point: blood from clinic visit 5 months post-surgery; TSC patient then seizure free. This specimen consisted of peripheral blood, obtained roughly 5 months after surgery. All receptors derive from a boy younger than two with tuberous sclerosis and intractable seizures.

The V gene is TRBV14, the J gene TRBJ1-1; 10 bases agree with TRBD1. This CDR3 contains 15 residues. Trimming cost V 3 bases and J 6 bases; bases outside gene matches: 7. From germline, CDR1 is SGHDN and CDR2 FVKESK. The CDR3 reads CASSHRQGAMAEAFF. The CDR3 DNA reads as TGTGCCAGCAGCCACCGACAGGGGGCGATGGCTGAAGCTTTCTTT.

This chain uses TRBV7-3 with TRBJ2-5; 9 nucleotides line up with TRBD2. The CDR3 is 14 residues long. After removal of 0 bases from V and 9 bases from J, the junction contained 5 bases not matched to a gene. Germline CDR1 is SGHTA and CDR2 is FQGTGA. The CDR3 here is CASSLTSGGGSQYF. In DNA form, the CDR3 reads TGTGCCAGCAGCTTAACTAGCGGGGGCGGGTCCCAGTACTTC.

This clone showed up just once. The CDR3 is CASSESRTALSSTDTQYF. The CDR3 nucleotides read TGTGCCAGCAGCGAAAGTAGGACAGCGCTTTCTAGCACAGATACGCAGTATTTT. This chain uses TRBV3-1 (or the pseudogene TRBV3-2) with TRBJ2-3; D may be TRBD1 (6 bases). CDR3 size: 18 residues. In germline, CDR1 is LGHDT, CDR2 YNNKEL (reference sequence). Trimming removed 5 bases at V and 0 bases at J, with 21 bases between.

V is TRBV10-3 and J is TRBJ1-2; 9 bases fit TRBD1. The CDR3 totals 15 residues. The V segment lost 6 bases and the J segment 4 bases; nucleotides outside the gene matches: 9. Per the germline V gene, CDR1 is ENHRY and CDR2 is SYGVKD. DNA of the CDR3: TGTGCCATCAGGGGAACGGGACAGGGACCCTATGGCTACACCTTC. This encodes CAIRGTGQGPYGYTF.

The rearrangement joins TRBV6-5 to TRBJ2-1; D is ambiguous. Germline CDR1 is MNHEY and CDR2 is SVGAGI. V lost 0 bases to trimming and J lost 7 bases, with 16 bases between them. CDR3 length: 16 amino acids. The CDR3 coding sequence is TGTGCCAGCAGTTACTCGTGGCTCCCAATCCGGAATGAGCAGTTCTTC. Its protein is CASSYSWLPIRNEQFF.

The chain recombines TRBV5-8 with TRBJ2-1; TRBD1 agrees at 8 bases. From germline, CDR1 is SGHTS and CDR2 YDEGEE. Losses at the gene ends were 7 bases for V and 4 bases for J; bases not matched to a gene: 13. The CDR3 loop spans 16 amino acids. As DNA, the CDR3 is TGTGCCAGCTCTCGCCTCCGGGACAGGAGATACAATGAGCAGTTCTTC. It encodes CASSRLRDRRYNEQFF.

The genes are TRBV3-1 (or the pseudogene TRBV3-2) and TRBJ2-1; 9 bases match TRBD2. The germline CDR1 and CDR2 sequences are LGHDT and YNNKEL (reference sequence). There are 16 residues in the CDR3. J lost 4 bases, V lost 0 bases, and 4 bases had no gene match. The CDR3 bases are TGTGCCAGCAGCCAAGACGTCAGCGGGAGGTACAATGAGCAGTTCTTC. The encoded protein is CASSQDVSGRYNEQFF.

The gene calls are TRBV3-1 (or the pseudogene TRBV3-2) and TRBJ1-1; D perhaps matches TRBD1 (5 bases). V lost 3 bases and J lost 1, with 18 bases in between. Germline-derived CDR1 and CDR2 are LGHDT and YNNKEL (reference sequence). This CDR3 has 17 residues. CDR3 in amino acids: CASSHRTVLRGNTEAFF. DNA for the CDR3: TGTGCCAGCAGCCATCGGACGGTTCTAAGGGGGAACACTGAAGCTTTCTTT.

This chain joins TRBV7-6 and TRBJ2-7; TRBD1 aligns across 8 bases. The trim removed 2 bases at V and 0 bases at J, leaving 6 bases unmatched. The CDR3 contains 16 residues. Germline V gene sequence: CDR1 SGHVS, CDR2 FNYEAQ. CDR3 DNA sequence: TGTGCCAGCAGCTTATCGCGGGACAGGCCCTCCTACGAGCAGTACTTC. Encoded protein: CASSLSRDRPSYEQYF.

This chain connects TRBV13 to TRBJ2-7, with 9 nucleotides matching TRBD2. Trimming at V came to 5 bases and at J to 4 bases, leaving 12 bases not matched to a gene. CDR3 length equals 16 residues. Germline V CDR1 and CDR2: PRHDT, FYEKMQ (reference sequence). In DNA, the CDR3 is TGTGCCAGCAGCCCTGGTGTGCGGGAGGGAATGTACGAGCAGTACTTC. Protein sequence: CASSPGVREGMYEQYF.

V and J are TRBV21-1 and TRBJ1-1. TRBV21-1 corresponds to a pseudogene. The CDR3 covers 16 residues. CDR3 region: CASSSLEGDLNTEAFF. CDR3 coding DNA: TGTGCCAGCAGCTCACTGGAGGGGGATTTGAACACTGAAGCTTTCTTT.

This chain connects TRBV27 to TRBJ1-1; no definite D call. The germline gives CDR1 MNHEY, CDR2 SMNVEV (reference sequence). The CDR3 totals 12 residues. V lost 5 bases to trimming and J lost 3 bases, with 7 bases between them. The CDR3 is CASSGWDTEAFF. The CDR3 DNA reads TGTGCCAGCAGTGGATGGGACACTGAAGCTTTCTTT.

The chain links TRBV6-5 to TRBJ2-1; D ambiguous. The CDR3 extends over 11 amino acids. V was cut by 7 bases and J by 8 bases, with 9 bases left in between. Germline V gene sequence: CDR1 MNHEY, CDR2 SVGAGI. The CDR3 bases are TGTGCCAGCAACCCCCCTTATGAGCAGTTCTTC. Residues: CASNPPYEQFF.

This chain connects TRBV12-3 or TRBV12-4 to TRBJ1-5; TRBD1 agrees at 9 bases. The J segment lost 7 bases and the V segment lost 6 bases, leaving 4 bases of the junction unmatched. The CDR3 is made up of 13 amino acids. This chain's CDR3 is CASRQGAKQPQHF. The CDR3 nucleotides read TGTGCCAGCAGACAGGGGGCGAAACAGCCCCAGCATTTT.

The gene calls are TRBV4-1 and TRBJ1-5; D not certain. This CDR3 contains 13 residues. Germline V gene lookup returns CDR1 MGHRA and CDR2 YSYEKL. V was clipped by 0 bases and J by 6 bases, with 6 bases between them. The CDR3 bases are TGCGCCAGCAGCCAAGATCTAGGTCAGCCCCAGCATTTT. Translation gives CASSQDLGQPQHF.

This clone was found once. The rearrangement uses TRBV15 and TRBJ1-3, with D unresolved. The V gene's germline CDR1 is LNHNV and CDR2 YYDKDF (reference sequence). The V end lost 0 bases, the J end lost 0 bases, and 6 bases lay between the germline ends. The CDR3 totals 15 residues. The CDR3 DNA reads as TGTGCCACCAGCAGAGATGCCGGCTCTGGAAACACCATATATTTT. It translates to CATSRDAGSGNTIYF.

The chain links TRBV15 to TRBJ2-7; 11 bases map to TRBD2. CDR1 and CDR2 from the germline V gene are LNHNV and YYDKDF (reference sequence). The CDR3 covers 15 residues. J was trimmed by 0 bases and V by 3 bases; bases with no gene match: 1. Here the CDR3 DNA reads TGTGCCACCAGCAGGACTAGCGGGACCTCCTACGAGCAGTACTTC. Its translation: CATSRTSGTSYEQYF.

The chain links TRBV20-1 to TRBJ2-5; possible D gene TRBD1, 5 bases. The CDR3 covers 11 residues. Trimming left V 7 bases short and J 0 bases short, with 6 bases between. The germline V gene encodes CDR1 DFQATT and CDR2 SNEGSKA (reference sequence). The CDR3 nucleotides are TGCAGTGGACAGCACCAAGAGACCCAGTACTTC. Translated, it gives CSGQHQETQYF.

This chain connects TRBV7-9 to TRBJ2-1; 7 nucleotides line up with TRBD1. The CDR3 runs to 14 residues. CDR1 and CDR2 (germline): SEHNR, FQNEAQ (reference sequence). V shed 5 bases and J 5 bases; nucleotides not matched to a gene: 6. This CDR3 reads CASSQTGVHNEQFF. The CDR3 region has the DNA TGTGCCAGCAGCCAAACAGGGGTCCACAATGAGCAGTTCTTC.

This clone is a singleton in its sample. V gene TRBV5-1 combines with J gene TRBJ2-5; possibly TRBD1 for D (6 bases). The germline V gene has CDR1 SGHRS and CDR2 YFSETQ. Trimming removed 5 bases from V and 5 bases from J, with 22 bases in between. The CDR3 has 16 residues. The CDR3 sequence: CASRKTGTTKGETQYF. For the CDR3, the DNA is TGCGCCAGCAGAAAAACCGGGACAACTAAGGGGGAGACCCAGTACTTC. Full variable domain (outside the CDR3, taken from reference TRBV5-1 and TRBJ2-5): KAGVTQTPRYLIKTRGQQVTLSCSPISGHRSVSWYQQTPGQGLQFLFEYFSETQRNKGNFPGRFSGRQFSNSRSEMNVSTLELGDSALYLCASRKTGTTKGETQYFGPGTRLLVL.

In this sample, this clone turned up once. The chain is built from TRBV24-1 and TRBJ1-2; 9 bases match TRBD1. The CDR3 loop spans 15 amino acids. Trimming removed 3 bases from V and 6 bases from J; junction bases left unmatched: 7. Germline lookup yields CDR1 KGHDR and CDR2 SFDVKD. Here the CDR3 reads CATSDRGTGLDGYTF. As DNA, the CDR3 is TGTGCCACCAGTGATAGGGGGACAGGGTTGGATGGCTACACCTTC.

The J gene is TRBJ2-7, the V gene TRBV6-5; 7 nucleotides match TRBD2. Germline CDR1 and CDR2: MNHEY and SVGAGI. The V gene end was trimmed by 7 bases and the J gene end by 0 bases; junction bases not matched to a gene: 9. The CDR3 length is 15 residues. The CDR3, as DNA: TGTGCCAGCACGGCTGCGGGAGTTAGCTCCTACGAGCAGTACTTC. Translated, it gives CASTAAGVSSYEQYF.